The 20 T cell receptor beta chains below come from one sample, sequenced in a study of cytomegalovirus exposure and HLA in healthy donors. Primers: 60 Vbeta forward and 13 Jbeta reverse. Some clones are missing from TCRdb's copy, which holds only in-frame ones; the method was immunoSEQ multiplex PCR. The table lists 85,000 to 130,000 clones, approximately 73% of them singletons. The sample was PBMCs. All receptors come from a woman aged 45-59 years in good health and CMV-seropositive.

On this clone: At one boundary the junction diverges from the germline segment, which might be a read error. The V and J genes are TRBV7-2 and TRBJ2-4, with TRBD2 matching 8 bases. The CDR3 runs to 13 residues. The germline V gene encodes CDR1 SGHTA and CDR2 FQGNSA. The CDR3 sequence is CASSLENGRAVTF. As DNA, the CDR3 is TGTGCCAGCAGCTTAGAAAACGGGAGGGCGGTTACCTTC.

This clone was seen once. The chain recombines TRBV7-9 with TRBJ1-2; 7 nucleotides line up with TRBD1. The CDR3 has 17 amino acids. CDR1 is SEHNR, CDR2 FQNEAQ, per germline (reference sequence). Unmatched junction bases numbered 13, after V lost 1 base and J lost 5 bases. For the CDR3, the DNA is TGTGCCAGCAGCTTAGGTGCGCGGGTTACAGGGGAGTATGGCTACACCTTC. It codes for CASSLGARVTGEYGYTF. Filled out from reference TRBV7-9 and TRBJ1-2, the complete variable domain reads DTGVSQNPRHKITKRGQNVTFRCDPISEHNRLYWYRQTLGQGPEFLTYFQNEAQLEKSRLLSDRFSAERPKGSFSTLEIQRTEQGDSAMYLCASSLGARVTGEYGYTFGSGTRLTVV.

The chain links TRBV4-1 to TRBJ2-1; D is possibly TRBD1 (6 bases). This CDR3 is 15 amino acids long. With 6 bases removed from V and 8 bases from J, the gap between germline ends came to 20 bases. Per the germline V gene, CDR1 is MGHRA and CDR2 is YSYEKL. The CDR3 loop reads CASRHLEGGGDEQFF. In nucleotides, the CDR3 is TGCGCCAGCAGGCACCTTGAAGGGGGTGGCGATGAGCAGTTCTTC.

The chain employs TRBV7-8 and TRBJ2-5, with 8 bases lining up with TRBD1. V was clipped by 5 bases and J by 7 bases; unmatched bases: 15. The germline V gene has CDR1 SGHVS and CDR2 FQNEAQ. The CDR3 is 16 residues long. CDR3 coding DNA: TGTGCCAGCAGCCGCGACAGGGGCGCTATCTCTGGGACCCAGTACTTC. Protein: CASSRDRGAISGTQYF.

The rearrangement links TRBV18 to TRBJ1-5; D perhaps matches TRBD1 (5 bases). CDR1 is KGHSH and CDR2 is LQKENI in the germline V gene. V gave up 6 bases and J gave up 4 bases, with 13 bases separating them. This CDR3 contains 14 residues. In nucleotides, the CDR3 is TGTGCCAGCTCGCCCGACAGAGAGAATCAGCCCCAGCATTTT. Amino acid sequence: CASSPDRENQPQHF.

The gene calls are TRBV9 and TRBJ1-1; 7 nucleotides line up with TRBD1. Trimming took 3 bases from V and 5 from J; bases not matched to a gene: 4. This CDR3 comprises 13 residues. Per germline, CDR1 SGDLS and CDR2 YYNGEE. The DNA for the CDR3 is TGTGCCAGCAGCGGAGGGGGCCGGACTGAAGCTTTCTTT. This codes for CASSGGGRTEAFF.

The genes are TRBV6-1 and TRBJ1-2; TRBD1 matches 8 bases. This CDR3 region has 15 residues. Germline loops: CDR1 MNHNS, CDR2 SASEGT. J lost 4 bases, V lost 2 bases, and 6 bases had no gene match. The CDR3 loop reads CASSERTGSSYGYTF. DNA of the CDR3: TGTGCCAGCAGTGAACGGACAGGGAGTAGCTATGGCTACACCTTC.

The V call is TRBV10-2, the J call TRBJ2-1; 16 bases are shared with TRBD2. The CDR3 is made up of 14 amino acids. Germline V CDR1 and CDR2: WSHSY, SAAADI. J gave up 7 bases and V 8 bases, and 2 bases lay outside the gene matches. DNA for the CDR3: TGCGCCAGCGAGGGACTAGCGGGGGGGAATGAGCAGTTCTTC. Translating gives CASEGLAGGNEQFF.

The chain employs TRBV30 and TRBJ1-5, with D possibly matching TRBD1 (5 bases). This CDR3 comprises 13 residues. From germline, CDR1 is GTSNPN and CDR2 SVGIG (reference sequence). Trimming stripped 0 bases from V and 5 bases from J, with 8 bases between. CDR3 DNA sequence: TGTGCCTGGAGTGTGGCCAGGGATCAGCCCCAGCATTTT. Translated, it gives CAWSVARDQPQHF.

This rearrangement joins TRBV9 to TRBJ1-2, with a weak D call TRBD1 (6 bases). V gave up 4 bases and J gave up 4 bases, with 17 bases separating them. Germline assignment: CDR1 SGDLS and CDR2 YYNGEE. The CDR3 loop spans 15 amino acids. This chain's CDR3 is CASSPYQGSGYGYTF. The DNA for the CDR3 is TGTGCCAGCAGCCCATATCAGGGGTCGGGCTATGGCTACACCTTC.

The CDR3 reads CSARAQEQFF. The CDR3 nucleotides read TGCAGTGCTAGGGCACAGGAGCAGTTCTTC. The V call is TRBV20-1, the J call TRBJ2-1, with D unclear. Germline CDR1 DFQATT, CDR2 SNEGSKA (reference sequence). The CDR3 is 10 residues long. Trimming cost V 3 bases and J 10 bases, with 7 bases left between them.

The chain's CDR3 is CASRRRAAGAEANEKLFF. CDR3 coding DNA: TGTGCCAGCAGAAGGCGGGCCGCGGGGGCAGAAGCTAATGAAAAACTGTTTTTT. The chain uses TRBV11-2 and TRBJ1-4; D is perhaps TRBD1 (6 bases). This CDR3 contains 18 residues. Trimming cost V 6 bases and J 3 bases, with 23 bases left between them. The V gene's germline CDR1 is SGHAT and CDR2 FQNNGV.

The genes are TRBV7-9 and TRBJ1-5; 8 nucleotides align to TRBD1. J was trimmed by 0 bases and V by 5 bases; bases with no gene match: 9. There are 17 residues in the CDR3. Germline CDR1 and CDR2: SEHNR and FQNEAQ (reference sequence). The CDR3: CASSRGTGTYSNQPQHF. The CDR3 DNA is TGTGCCAGCAGCCGAGGGACAGGCACTTATAGCAATCAGCCCCAGCATTTT.

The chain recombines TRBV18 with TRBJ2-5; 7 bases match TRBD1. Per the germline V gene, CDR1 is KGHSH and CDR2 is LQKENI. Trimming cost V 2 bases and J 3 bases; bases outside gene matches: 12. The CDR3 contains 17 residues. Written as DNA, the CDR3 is TGTGCCAGCTCACCATGGGCAAGGGGGCGCGTCGAAGAGACCCAGTACTTC. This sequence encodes CASSPWARGRVEETQYF.

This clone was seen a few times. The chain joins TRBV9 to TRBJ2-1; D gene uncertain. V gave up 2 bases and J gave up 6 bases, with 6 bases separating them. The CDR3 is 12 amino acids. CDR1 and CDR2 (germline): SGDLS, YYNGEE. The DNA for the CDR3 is TGTGCCAGCAGCGTTAGTGGCAATGAGCAGTTCTTC. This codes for CASSVSGNEQFF. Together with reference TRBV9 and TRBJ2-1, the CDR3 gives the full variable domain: DSGVTQTPKHLITATGQRVTLRCSPRSGDLSVYWYQQSLDQGLQFLIQYYNGEERAKGNILERFSAQQFPDLHSELNLSSLELGDSALYFCASSVSGNEQFFGPGTRLTVL.

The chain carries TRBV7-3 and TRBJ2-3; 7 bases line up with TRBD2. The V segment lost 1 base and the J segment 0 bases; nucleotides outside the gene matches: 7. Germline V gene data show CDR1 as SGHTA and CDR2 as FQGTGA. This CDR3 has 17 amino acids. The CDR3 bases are TGTGCCAGCAGCTTAAAGGTGCTAGCGGCTAGCACAGATACGCAGTATTTT. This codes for CASSLKVLAASTDTQYF.

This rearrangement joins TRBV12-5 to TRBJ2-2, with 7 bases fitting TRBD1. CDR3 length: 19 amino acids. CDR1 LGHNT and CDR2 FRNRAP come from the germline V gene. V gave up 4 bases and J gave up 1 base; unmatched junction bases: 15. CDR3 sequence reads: CASGSPRQGDRLNTGELFF. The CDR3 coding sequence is TGTGCTAGTGGTTCTCCCCGACAGGGAGATCGTTTGAACACCGGGGAGCTGTTTTTT. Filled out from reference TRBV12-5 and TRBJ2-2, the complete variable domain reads DARVTQTPRHKVTEMGQEVTMRCQPILGHNTVFWYRQTMMQGLELLAYFRNRAPLDDSGMPKDRFSAEMPDATLATLKIQPSEPRDSAVYFCASGSPRQGDRLNTGELFFGEGSRLTVL.

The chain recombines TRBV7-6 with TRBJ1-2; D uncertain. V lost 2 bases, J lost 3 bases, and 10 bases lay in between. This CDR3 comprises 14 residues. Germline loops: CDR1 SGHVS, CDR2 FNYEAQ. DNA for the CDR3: TGTGCCAGCAGCTTAACTCCGGCGGACTATGGCTACACCTTC. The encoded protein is CASSLTPADYGYTF. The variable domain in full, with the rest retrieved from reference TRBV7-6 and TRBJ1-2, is GAGVSQSPRYKVTKRGQDVALRCDPISGHVSLYWYRQALGQGPEFLTYFNYEAQQDKSGLPNDRFSAERPEGSISTLTIQRTEQRDSAMYRCASSLTPADYGYTFGSGTRLTVV.

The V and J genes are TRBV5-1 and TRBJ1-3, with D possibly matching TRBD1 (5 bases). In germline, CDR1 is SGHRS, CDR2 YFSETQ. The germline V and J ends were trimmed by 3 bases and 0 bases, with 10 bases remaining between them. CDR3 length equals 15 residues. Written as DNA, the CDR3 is TGCGCCAGCAGCTATGACAGTCGCTCTGGAAACACCATATATTTT. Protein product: CASSYDSRSGNTIYF. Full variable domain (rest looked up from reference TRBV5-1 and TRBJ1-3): KAGVTQTPRYLIKTRGQQVTLSCSPISGHRSVSWYQQTPGQGLQFLFEYFSETQRNKGNFPGRFSGRQFSNSRSEMNVSTLELGDSALYLCASSYDSRSGNTIYFGEGSWLTVV.

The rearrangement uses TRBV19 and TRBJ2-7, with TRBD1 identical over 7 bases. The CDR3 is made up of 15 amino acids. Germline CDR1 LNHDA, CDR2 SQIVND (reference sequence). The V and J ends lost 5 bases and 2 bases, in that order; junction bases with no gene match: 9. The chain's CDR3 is CASSPDRRLTYEQYF. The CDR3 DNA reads TGTGCCAGTAGTCCGGACAGGCGCCTTACCTACGAGCAGTACTTC. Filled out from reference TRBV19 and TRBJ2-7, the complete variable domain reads DGGITQSPKYLFRKEGQNVTLSCEQNLNHDAMYWYRQDPGQGLRLIYYSQIVNDFQKGDIAEGYSVSREKKESFPLTVTSAQKNPTAFYLCASSPDRRLTYEQYFGPGTRLTVT.